One sample yielded the 19 T cell receptor beta chains listed below, sequenced in a study of regulatory T cells in long-lasting Graves disease. Time point described: newly diagnosed GD, antithyroid drugs for less than 3 months. From RNA extracted from PBMCs, the TCR library was made. Arm-PCR of CDR3 regions with iRepertoire HTBI primers generated TCR beta libraries. TCRdb passed the multiplex PCR reads through MiXCR, listing each CDR3 protein once. The table has some 450,000 distinct CDR3 sequences, about a sixth seen once; the top ten hold around 10%. This sample also belongs to another study, concerning T cells in Graves' hyperthyroidism and ophthalmopathy.

Source: peripheral blood mononuclear cells (PBMCs), taken at new diagnosis, from a patient treated with antithyroid drugs. These receptors were taken from a woman between 25 and 40 years old with Graves disease.

The CDR3 nucleotides read TGCAGTGCTAGAGATGCGCAGGGGGCTGGAAACACCATATATTTT. Its protein is CSARDAQGAGNTIYF. The chain uses TRBV20-1 and TRBJ1-3, with 7 nucleotides matching TRBD1. The CDR3 runs to 15 residues. Looked up from germline, CDR1 is DFQATT and CDR2 is SNEGSKA (reference sequence). V shed 0 bases, J shed 2 bases, and the junction held 4 bases outside the gene matches.

V usage is TRBV10-3 and J usage is TRBJ2-7; D not resolved. The V end was cut by 11 bases, the J end by 5 bases, with 28 bases between. The V gene's germline CDR1 is ENHRY and CDR2 SYGVKD. There are 16 residues in the CDR3. DNA of the CDR3: TGTGCCCAATCCCGGAGTGGGCAGGCCGGATTTAACGAGCAGTACTTC. This encodes CAQSRSGQAGFNEQYF.

This clonotype was counted between two and nine times. V and J are TRBV5-1 and TRBJ2-7; 7 nucleotides agree with TRBD1. Looked up from germline, CDR1 is SGHRS and CDR2 is YFSETQ. V lost 6 bases and J lost 1; bases outside the gene matches: 16. The CDR3 spans 17 residues. The CDR3 sequence: CASTNSPPGGSSYEQYF. Here the CDR3 DNA reads TGCGCCAGCACCAACTCTCCCCCAGGGGGTAGTTCCTACGAGCAGTACTTC.

This clonotype was seen repeatedly, ten times or more. The chain uses TRBV28 and TRBJ2-3; D not certain. V was shortened by 5 bases and J by 0 bases, with 12 bases between the two germline ends. CDR1 MDHEN and CDR2 SYDVKM come from the germline V gene. CDR3 length equals 15 residues. The CDR3 loop is CASSTSALSTDTQYF. DNA of the CDR3: TGTGCCAGCAGTACCTCGGCCCTTAGCACAGATACGCAGTATTTT.

This clonotype has a handful of counts. The rearrangement uses TRBV7-9 and TRBJ1-6; D unresolved. Trimming took off 3 bases at V and 8 bases at J, with 11 bases between the two ends. The V gene's germline CDR1 is SEHNR and CDR2 FQNEAQ (reference sequence). The CDR3 loop spans 14 amino acids. The CDR3 reads CASSFTQRDSPLHF. In DNA form, the CDR3 reads TGTGCCAGCAGCTTTACACAACGGGATTCACCCCTCCACTTT.

V gene TRBV12-3 or TRBV12-4 combines with J gene TRBJ1-3; D call uncertain. The CDR3 extends over 15 amino acids. V was shortened by 4 bases and J by 0 bases, with 10 bases between the two germline ends. Here the CDR3 reads CASSSREDSGNTIYF. CDR3 nucleotides: TGTGCCAGCAGTTCACGGGAAGACTCTGGAAACACCATATATTTT.

In its sample, this clonotype was seen many times. The chain is built from TRBV7-8 and TRBJ2-7, with TRBD2 matching 10 bases. The CDR3 has 15 residues. Germline V gene data show CDR1 as SGHVS and CDR2 as FQNEAQ. J was trimmed by 3 bases and V by 8 bases; bases with no gene match: 10. The CDR3 here is CASARASGRLYEQYF. CDR3 bases: TGTGCCAGCGCACGGGCTAGCGGGAGACTCTACGAGCAGTACTTC.

Many counts were recorded for this clonotype. The J gene is TRBJ1-2, the V gene TRBV27, with 7 nucleotides matching TRBD1. In germline, CDR1 is MNHEY, CDR2 SMNVEV (reference sequence). The CDR3 loop spans 16 amino acids. V was pared by 8 bases and J by 4 bases, with 16 bases of the junction left unmatched. The CDR3 reads CASGPGGGRLFYGYTF. In DNA, the CDR3 is TGTGCCAGCGGACCAGGGGGGGGACGGCTGTTCTATGGCTACACCTTC.

The chain is built from TRBV4-3 and TRBJ2-2; D gene uncertain. The V end was cut by 5 bases, the J end by 4 bases, with 14 bases between. The CDR3 length is 15 residues. CDR1 is LGHNA, CDR2 YSLEER, per germline. DNA for the CDR3: TGCGCCAGCAGCTACGACTTAATGGGCACCGGGGAGCTGTTTTTT. Its translation is CASSYDLMGTGELFF.

This clonotype has a count of ten or more. This chain joins TRBV15 and TRBJ2-3; D is unresolved. The V gene lost 0 bases and the J gene lost 6 bases, with 10 bases spanning the gap. There are 14 residues in the CDR3. The germline V gene encodes CDR1 LNHNV and CDR2 YYDKDF (reference sequence). The DNA of the CDR3 is TGTGCCACCAGCAGAGAAATAGTTGGTGATACGCAGTATTTT. This sequence encodes CATSREIVGDTQYF.

For this clonotype: A much larger clone lies a single base off, so this may be a read error. V is TRBV18 and J is TRBJ1-1; tentative D call: TRBD1 (5 bases). The CDR3 length is 14 residues. Germline V gene sequence: CDR1 KGHSH, CDR2 LQKENI. Trimming took off 10 bases at V and 6 bases at J, with 21 bases between the two ends. The DNA of the CDR3 is TGTGCCACGACGGTCATGGCAGGGAGTCCTGAAGCTTTCTTT. Its translation: CATTVMAGSPEAFF. Together with reference TRBV18 and TRBJ1-1, the CDR3 gives the full variable domain: NAGVMQNPRHLVRRRGQEARLRCSPMKGHSHVYWYRQLPEEGLKFMVYLQKENIIDESGMPKERFSAEFPKEGPSILRIQQVVRGDSAAYFCATTVMAGSPEAFFGQGTRLTVV.

The V and J genes are TRBV24-1 and TRBJ2-1, with D perhaps matching TRBD2 (5 bases). Germline lookup yields CDR1 KGHDR and CDR2 SFDVKD. Trimming left V 2 bases short and J 2 bases short, with 12 bases between. The CDR3 spans 16 residues. The CDR3 is CATSDYEGRTYNEQFF. CDR3 DNA: TGTGCCACCAGTGATTACGAGGGTCGAACCTACAATGAGCAGTTCTTC.

This clonotype came up many times. This chain links TRBV2 with TRBJ2-1, with 12 bases that match TRBD2. The CDR3 covers 14 residues. Germline V lookup: CDR1 SNHLY, CDR2 FYNNEI. The V gene end was trimmed by 7 bases and the J gene end by 6 bases; junction bases not matched to a gene: 4. The CDR3 sequence: CASKGLAGSNEQFF. The CDR3 nucleotides read TGTGCCAGCAAAGGACTAGCGGGGAGCAATGAGCAGTTCTTC.

The chain combines TRBV6-5 with TRBJ1-2; maybe TRBD1 (6 bases). V was cut by 2 bases and J by 8 bases, with 12 bases left in between. This CDR3 has 13 amino acids. Germline V CDR1 and CDR2: MNHEY, SVGAGI. The CDR3 DNA reads as TGTGCCAGCAGTTACGGGGGCAGTGACGGCTACACCTTC. Residues: CASSYGGSDGYTF.

The genes are TRBV29-1 and TRBJ2-1; D tentatively fits TRBD1 or TRBD2 (5 bases each). This CDR3 has 13 amino acids. The germline V gene encodes CDR1 SQVTM and CDR2 ANQGSEA. The germline V and J ends were trimmed by 7 bases and 2 bases, with 12 bases remaining between them. CDR3 DNA: TGCAGCGCCGCCGGGGCGACCTACAATGAGCAGTTCTTC. It encodes CSAAGATYNEQFF.

With regard to this clonotype: A junction end diverges from the germline sequence, so it may reflect a read error. This chain uses TRBV5-1 with TRBJ2-5, with D perhaps matching TRBD1 (6 bases). The V gene's germline CDR1 is SGHRS and CDR2 YFSETQ. The CDR3 has 13 residues. The CDR3 nucleotides read TGTGCCAGCAGCCCTGGACAGCGGGAGACCCAGTACTTC. The encoded protein is CASSPGQRETQYF.

This clonotype came up many times. The genes are TRBV6-1 and TRBJ2-3, with 10 bases fitting TRBD2. The CDR3 extends over 17 amino acids. V gave up 3 bases and J gave up 6 bases; unmatched junction bases: 12. Per the germline V gene, CDR1 is MNHNS and CDR2 is SASEGT. CDR3 coding DNA: TGTGCCAGCAGTGAGCTAGCGGGAGTCGGGGCAGCGGATACGCAGTATTTT. The encoded protein is CASSELAGVGAADTQYF.

This clonotype was observed many times. The CDR3, as DNA: TGTGCCAGCTCACCAGGATCTAGGACTAGCGGGAGATACGAGCAGTACTTC. This sequence encodes CASSPGSRTSGRYEQYF. V usage is TRBV18 and J usage is TRBJ2-7; 13 nucleotides match TRBD2. Germline CDR1 reads KGHSH; CDR2 reads LQKENI. V shed 2 bases, J shed 4 bases, and the junction held 8 bases outside the gene matches. This CDR3 comprises 17 residues.

This clonotype was detected ten times or more. The chain is built from TRBV11-2 and TRBJ2-5; D is ambiguous. CDR3 length equals 14 residues. CDR1 is SGHAT, CDR2 FQNNGV, per germline. V dropped 5 bases and J dropped 4 bases, with 14 bases sitting between them. CDR3 in DNA: TGTGCCAGCAGCCCTGCGCCGTTTCGAGAGACCCAGTACTTC. Amino acids: CASSPAPFRETQYF.